The following is a TCR beta chain sequence with its context. The sample originates from a study of OX40 agonist ivuxolimab in advanced cancers. This CDR3 has 13 amino acids. V dropped 1 base and J dropped 14; count of bases not matched to a gene: 7. CDR1 LGHNT and CDR2 FRNRAP come from the germline V gene. Generated by immunoSEQ multiplex PCR, the TCRdb table keeps only in-frame clones and is missing some. The table lists tens of thousands of clones, more than 90% of them singletons, with roughly 0.37% in the top ten. The starting material was CD4+ or CD8+ T cells sorted from blood, obtained in a trial of the OX40 agonist ivuxolimab. V is TRBV12-5 and J is TRBJ1-2; 10 positions agree with TRBD1. The sequence was collected from an adult with an advanced solid tumor such as melanoma, head and neck, liver or kidney cancer. CDR3 region: CASGLGTGTGETF. CDR3 nucleotides: TGTGCTAGTGGTTTGGGAACCGGGACAGGGGAGACCTTC.